This T cell receptor (beta chain) originates from a study of PD-1 blockade in classical Hodgkin lymphoma. Study-level results: Nothing has yet pinned down what causes the repertoire differences, possibly disease activity or prior therapy. Before treatment, TCR diversity in newly diagnosed patients was reportedly lower than in healthy donors.

Time point meaning: newly diagnosed, previously untreated cHL patient sample. Untreated, newly diagnosed classical Hodgkin lymphoma PBMCs served for comparison. The repertoire was sequenced with immunoSEQ multiplex PCR; TCRdb's copy has only in-frame clones and lacks some. The sample consists of around 26,000 clones, 94% of them appearing once. The germline gives CDR1 LNHDA, CDR2 SQIVND (reference sequence). The CDR3 is made up of 15 amino acids. The trim removed 5 bases at V and 8 bases at J, leaving 6 bases unmatched. As regards this clone: Its antigen is currently unknown.

V gene TRBV19 combines with J gene TRBJ2-1; 13 bases are shared with TRBD2. The clonotype was recovered from a human donor with classical Hodgkin lymphoma. The specimen sequenced was peripheral blood mononuclear cells (PBMCs). CDR3 sequence reads: CASSLRTSGSDEQFF. The CDR3 region has the DNA TGTGCCAGTAGTTTACGGACTAGCGGGAGTGATGAGCAGTTCTTC.